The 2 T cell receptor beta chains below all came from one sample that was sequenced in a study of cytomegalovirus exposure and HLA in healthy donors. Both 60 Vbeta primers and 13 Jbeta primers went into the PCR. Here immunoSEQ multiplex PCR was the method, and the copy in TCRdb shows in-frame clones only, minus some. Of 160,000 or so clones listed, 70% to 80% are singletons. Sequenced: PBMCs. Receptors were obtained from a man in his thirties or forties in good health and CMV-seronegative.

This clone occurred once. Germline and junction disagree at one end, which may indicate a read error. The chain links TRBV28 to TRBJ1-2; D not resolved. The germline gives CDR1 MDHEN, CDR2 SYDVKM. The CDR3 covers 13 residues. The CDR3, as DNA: TGCGGGGTCGAGCAAGGAGTCGGCTATGGCTACACCTTC. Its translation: CGVEQGVGYGYTF.

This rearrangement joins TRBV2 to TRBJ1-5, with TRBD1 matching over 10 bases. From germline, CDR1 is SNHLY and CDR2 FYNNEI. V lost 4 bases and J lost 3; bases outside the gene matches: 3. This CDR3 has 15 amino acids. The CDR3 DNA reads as TGTGCCAGCAGTGGGGACAGGGGCTCCAATCAGCCCCAGCATTTT. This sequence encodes CASSGDRGSNQPQHF.